This TCR beta chain comes out of a study of blood T cell repertoires in COVID-19. On the study more broadly: T cells, B-cell-depleted T cells, or PBMCs supplied cDNA or gDNA.

The method was immunoSEQ multiplex PCR; TCRdb's version includes in-frame clones alone and lacks a portion of them. The table lists hundreds of thousands of clones, approximately 84% of them singletons. The CDR3 totals 14 residues. Sample: PBMCs or T cells enriched from blood (not recorded which). The clonotype originates from a man aged 40-49 years who had recovered from COVID-19. The genes are TRBV21-1 and TRBJ2-5; the D call TRBD2 from the table was never checked on the DNA. TRBV21-1 is recorded as a pseudogene. DNA of the CDR3: TGTGCCAGCAGCAAAAAAACCGGGAAAGAGACCCAGTACTTC. As protein: CASSKKTGKETQYF.